These 22 T cell receptor beta chains were all obtained from the same sample, sequenced in a study of CD8+ T cells in alopecia areata. RNA was isolated and reverse transcribed to cDNA, the sequencing template. Clones were sequenced by immunoSEQ multiplex PCR, and TCRdb holds only the in-frame ones, with some missing. The table includes approximately 58,000 clones, around 44% detected once. Sequencing input: NKG2D-low CD8+ T cells sorted from blood. The origin of the receptors is a human donor with alopecia areata.

The rearrangement uses TRBV29-1 and TRBJ2-3, with 9 bases that match TRBD2. The CDR3 is 14 residues long. Looked up from germline, CDR1 is SQVTM and CDR2 is ANQGSEA. V shed 6 bases and J 4 bases; nucleotides not matched to a gene: 8. In nucleotides, the CDR3 is TGCAGCGTAGGCGGCGGGGGGGCATCAGATACGCAGTATTTT. As protein: CSVGGGGASDTQYF.

The rearrangement uses TRBV27 and TRBJ2-1; 7 bases align to TRBD1. V dropped 6 bases and J dropped 8; count of bases not matched to a gene: 13. Looked up from germline, CDR1 is MNHEY and CDR2 is SMNVEV (reference sequence). The length of the CDR3 is 15 residues. The CDR3 DNA reads TGTGCCAGCAGCCCTCGGGACAGTGGTTTCTATGAGCAGTTCTTC. Its translation: CASSPRDSGFYEQFF.

In DNA form, the CDR3 reads TGTGCCAGCAGCGTTCATACTAGCCGGAGGGAGAATGAGCAGTTCTTC. It encodes CASSVHTSRRENEQFF. The gene calls are TRBV9 and TRBJ2-1, with TRBD2 as a possible D gene (6 bases). This CDR3 has 16 amino acids. Deletions cut 2 bases from V and 7 bases from J, with 19 bases between. Per the germline V gene, CDR1 is SGDLS and CDR2 is YYNGEE.

The gene calls are TRBV29-1 and TRBJ2-7; possibly TRBD1 or TRBD2 for D (5 bases each). V was clipped by 6 bases and J by 6 bases, with 21 bases between them. This CDR3 comprises 14 residues. Germline-derived CDR1 and CDR2 are SQVTM and ANQGSEA. The CDR3 sequence is CSVVSGTASGEQYF. Here the CDR3 DNA reads TGCAGCGTCGTTTCCGGGACCGCGTCGGGCGAGCAGTACTTC.

There are a few counts of this clone. The chain is built from TRBV29-1 and TRBJ1-3; 7 bases align to TRBD1. V gave up 4 bases and J gave up 5 bases; unmatched junction bases: 5. The CDR3 is made up of 13 amino acids. Germline V CDR1 and CDR2: SQVTM, ANQGSEA. CDR3 nucleotide sequence: TGCAGCGTTGTTCGGGACAGCAGAAACACCATATATTTT. As protein: CSVVRDSRNTIYF.

This clone was picked up a small number of times. The CDR3 here is CASSQEGWVTGEAYNEQFF. DNA for the CDR3: TGTGCCAGCAGCCAAGAGGGCTGGGTAACAGGGGAGGCCTACAATGAGCAGTTCTTC. The rearrangement uses TRBV14 and TRBJ2-1, with D tentatively TRBD1 (7 bases). V lost 0 bases, J lost 2 bases, and 20 bases lay in between. This CDR3 has 19 amino acids. From germline, CDR1 is SGHDN and CDR2 FVKESK.

This chain uses TRBV2 with TRBJ1-1; 7 bases line up with TRBD1. The J segment lost 2 bases and the V segment lost 5 bases, leaving 11 bases of the junction unmatched. The CDR3 is 16 residues long. CDR1 and CDR2 from the germline V gene are SNHLY and FYNNEI. The DNA for the CDR3 is TGTGCCAGCAGTTTAGCGTTTCAGGGGGGCAACACTGAAGCTTTCTTT. Its translation is CASSLAFQGGNTEAFF. Combining the CDR3 with reference TRBV2 and TRBJ1-1 gives the whole variable domain EPEVTQTPSHQVTQMGQEVILRCVPISNHLYFYWYRQILGQKVEFLVSFYNNEISEKSEIFDDQFSVERPDGSNFTLKIRSTKLEDSAMYFCASSLAFQGGNTEAFFGQGTRLTVV.

This clone was seen a few times. The chain employs TRBV20-1 and TRBJ1-1; TRBD1 aligns across 10 bases. Unmatched junction bases numbered 3, after V lost 6 bases and J lost 8 bases. Germline lookup yields CDR1 DFQATT and CDR2 SNEGSKA (reference sequence). The CDR3 loop spans 11 amino acids. CDR3 sequence reads: CSAPDRGEAFF. In DNA form, the CDR3 reads TGCAGTGCCCCGGACAGGGGGGAAGCTTTCTTT.

This clone was observed a handful of times. The V gene is TRBV9, the J gene TRBJ2-3; TRBD2 aligns across 9 bases. CDR3 length: 14 residues. After removal of 3 bases from V and 6 bases from J, the junction contained 5 bases not matched to a gene. Germline CDR1 is SGDLS and CDR2 is YYNGEE. The CDR3 region has the DNA TGTGCCAGCAGCGCCCGACTAGCGGCGGATACGCAGTATTTT. Amino acid sequence: CASSARLAADTQYF.

This clone showed up just a few times. The genes are TRBV18 and TRBJ1-1; a possible D gene is TRBD1 (5 bases). Germline V CDR1 and CDR2: KGHSH, LQKENI. This CDR3 is 15 amino acids long. V was pared by 0 bases and J by 1 base, with 9 bases between. The CDR3 DNA follows: TGTGCCAGCTCACCACCGGCAGGGAGGAACACTGAAGCTTTCTTT. It codes for CASSPPAGRNTEAFF. Drawing the rest from reference TRBV18 and TRBJ1-1, the complete variable domain is NAGVMQNPRHLVRRRGQEARLRCSPMKGHSHVYWYRQLPEEGLKFMVYLQKENIIDESGMPKERFSAEFPKEGPSILRIQQVVRGDSAAYFCASSPPAGRNTEAFFGQGTRLTVV.

The chain's CDR3 is CASSGRPLGPRETQYF. The CDR3 DNA is TGTGCCAGCAGCGGACGACCCCTAGGGCCCCGGGAGACCCAGTACTTC. The chain employs TRBV9 and TRBJ2-5, with unresolved D. The CDR3 sequence is 16 residues long. CDR1 SGDLS and CDR2 YYNGEE come from the germline V gene. The ends were cut back, 3 bases at V and 5 bases at J, with 20 bases in the middle.

V usage is TRBV29-1 and J usage is TRBJ1-1; D not resolved. Trimming left V 4 bases short and J 1 base short, with 1 base between. CDR3 size: 10 residues. The germline V gene encodes CDR1 SQVTM and CDR2 ANQGSEA. The CDR3 protein is CSVGNTEAFF. The CDR3, as DNA: TGCAGCGTTGGGAACACTGAAGCTTTCTTT.

This clone was seen only once. The V gene is TRBV27, the J gene TRBJ2-2; D is undetermined. The V gene's germline CDR1 is MNHEY and CDR2 SMNVEV (reference sequence). V lost 7 bases, J lost 4 bases, and 4 bases lay in between. The CDR3 covers 11 residues. The CDR3 protein is CASKATGELFF. The CDR3 DNA is TGTGCCAGCAAGGCCACCGGGGAGCTGTTTTTT.

A remark on this clone: Other DNA sequences from this sample encode an identical CDR3 as well. The chain uses TRBV5-1 and TRBJ1-1, with unresolved D. The germline V gene encodes CDR1 SGHRS and CDR2 YFSETQ. The CDR3 extends over 12 amino acids. V lost 0 bases and J lost 6, with 6 bases in between. CDR3 sequence reads: CASSLGGPEAFF. The CDR3 DNA is TGCGCCAGCAGCTTGGGAGGGCCTGAAGCTTTCTTT. The whole variable domain, filled in from reference TRBV5-1 and TRBJ1-1, reads KAGVTQTPRYLIKTRGQQVTLSCSPISGHRSVSWYQQTPGQGLQFLFEYFSETQRNKGNFPGRFSGRQFSNSRSEMNVSTLELGDSALYLCASSLGGPEAFFGQGTRLTVV.

This clone was found once. The chain combines TRBV4-3 with TRBJ2-7; D gene uncertain. Germline CDR1 is LGHNA and CDR2 is YSLEER. V dropped 5 bases and J dropped 2 bases, with 10 bases sitting between them. The CDR3 length is 13 residues. The CDR3 reads CASSARLAYEQYF. Written as DNA, the CDR3 is TGCGCCAGCAGCGCACGACTGGCCTACGAGCAGTACTTC.

DNA for the CDR3: TGCGCCAGCAGCCAAGGGGTAGCGGGAGTAAAGGATACGCAGTATTTT. This codes for CASSQGVAGVKDTQYF. This chain links TRBV4-3 with TRBJ2-3, with TRBD2 matching 9 bases. CDR3 length: 16 amino acids. Germline CDR1 is LGHNA and CDR2 is YSLEER. Trimming cost V 1 base and J 6 bases; bases outside gene matches: 8.

The chain joins TRBV5-1 to TRBJ2-2; 9 bases line up with TRBD2. V shed 0 bases and J 10 bases; nucleotides not matched to a gene: 10. The germline V gene has CDR1 SGHRS and CDR2 YFSETQ. This CDR3 has 16 residues. The CDR3 nucleotides are TGCGCCAGCAGCTTGGGTAGCGGGAGAGTTAAGGAGGAGCTGTTTTTT. Protein sequence: CASSLGSGRVKEELFF. The whole variable domain, remainder taken from reference TRBV5-1 and TRBJ2-2, is KAGVTQTPRYLIKTRGQQVTLSCSPISGHRSVSWYQQTPGQGLQFLFEYFSETQRNKGNFPGRFSGRQFSNSRSEMNVSTLELGDSALYLCASSLGSGRVKEELFFGEGSRLTVL.

The chain uses TRBV4-1 and TRBJ1-5; D is possibly TRBD1 (5 bases). V was shortened by 0 bases and J by 5 bases, with 8 bases between the two germline ends. This CDR3 comprises 14 residues. Germline lookup yields CDR1 MGHRA and CDR2 YSYEKL. This CDR3 is CASSQEGRHQPQHF. CDR3 coding DNA: TGCGCCAGCAGCCAAGAGGGGCGGCATCAGCCCCAGCATTTT.

This clone was observed a single time. The chain is built from TRBV27 and TRBJ2-3; 9 nucleotides match TRBD1. Trimming at V came to 3 bases and at J to 4 bases, leaving 5 bases not matched to a gene. CDR1 and CDR2 from the germline V gene are MNHEY and SMNVEV (reference sequence). The CDR3 is made up of 15 amino acids. In DNA form, the CDR3 reads TGTGCCAGCAGTTTGGGACAGGGCGTTGCAGATACGCAGTATTTT. It yields the protein CASSLGQGVADTQYF.

The chain couples TRBV5-1 to TRBJ1-1; TRBD1 agrees at 7 bases. CDR3 size: 15 residues. CDR1 is SGHRS and CDR2 is YFSETQ in the germline V gene. Losses at the gene ends were 4 bases for V and 0 bases for J; bases not matched to a gene: 6. CDR3 region: CASSPRQGLNTEAFF. The CDR3 region has the DNA TGCGCCAGCAGCCCGCGACAGGGATTGAACACTGAAGCTTTCTTT.

The chain carries TRBV4-3 and TRBJ2-1; 8 nucleotides line up with TRBD1. From germline, CDR1 is LGHNA and CDR2 YSLEER. The CDR3 runs 15 residues. V dropped 0 bases and J dropped 8; count of bases not matched to a gene: 6. CDR3 protein: CASSQDGQGDDEQFF. Here the CDR3 DNA reads TGCGCCAGCAGCCAAGATGGACAGGGTGACGATGAGCAGTTCTTC.

This rearrangement joins TRBV18 to TRBJ2-5, with TRBD1 matching 7 bases. Germline V gene lookup returns CDR1 KGHSH and CDR2 LQKENI. Germline trimming cut 6 bases from V and 5 bases from J; bases unmatched to any gene: 15. The CDR3 is 16 residues long. CDR3 DNA: TGTGCCAGCTCCCATGGGACAGCCCCGCGTTGGGAGACCCAGTACTTC. It is translated as CASSHGTAPRWETQYF. The full variable domain, its missing parts supplied by reference TRBV18 and TRBJ2-5, is NAGVMQNPRHLVRRRGQEARLRCSPMKGHSHVYWYRQLPEEGLKFMVYLQKENIIDESGMPKERFSAEFPKEGPSILRIQQVVRGDSAAYFCASSHGTAPRWETQYFGPGTRLLVL.